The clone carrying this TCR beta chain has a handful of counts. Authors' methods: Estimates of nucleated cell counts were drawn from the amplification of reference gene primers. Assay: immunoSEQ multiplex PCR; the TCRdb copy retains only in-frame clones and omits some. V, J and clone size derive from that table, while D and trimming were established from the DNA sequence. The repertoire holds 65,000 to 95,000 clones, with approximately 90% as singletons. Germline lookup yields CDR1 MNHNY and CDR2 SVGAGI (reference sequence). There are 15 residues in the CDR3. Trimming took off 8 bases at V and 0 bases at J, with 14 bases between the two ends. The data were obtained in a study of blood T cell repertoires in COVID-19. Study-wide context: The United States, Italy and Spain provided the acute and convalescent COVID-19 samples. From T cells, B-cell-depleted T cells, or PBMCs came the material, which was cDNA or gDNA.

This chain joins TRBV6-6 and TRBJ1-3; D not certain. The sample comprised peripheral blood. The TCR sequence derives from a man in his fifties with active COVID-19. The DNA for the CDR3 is TGTGCCAGCCAGATCCTCGGGGACTCTGGAAACACCATATATTTT. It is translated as CASQILGDSGNTIYF.